Each of the 19 T cell receptor beta chains below was sequenced from the same sample in a study of cytomegalovirus exposure and HLA in healthy donors. Primers included in the PCR were 60 Vbeta and 13 Jbeta primers. TCRdb's table, derived via immunoSEQ multiplex PCR, lists solely in-frame clones and lacks some. In the table there are 160,000 or so clones, around 75% of which are singletons. Sequenced material: PBMCs. Every receptor here comes from a female donor in good health and CMV-seronegative.

The J gene is TRBJ1-2, the V gene TRBV13; 11 nucleotides align to TRBD1. From germline, CDR1 is PRHDT and CDR2 FYEKMQ (reference sequence). The V gene end was trimmed by 4 bases and the J gene end by 4 bases; junction bases not matched to a gene: 2. The CDR3 has 14 residues. CDR3 loop: CASSSGTGGYGYTF. CDR3 sequence (DNA): TGTGCCAGCAGCTCCGGGACAGGGGGCTATGGCTACACCTTC.

The CDR3, as DNA: TGCAGCGTTGAAGACTGGGACAAAAGCACAGATACGCAGTATTTT. Translation gives CSVEDWDKSTDTQYF. The chain employs TRBV29-1 and TRBJ2-3; a possible D gene is TRBD1 (6 bases). Germline CDR1 is SQVTM and CDR2 is ANQGSEA. Between the trimmed V and J ends, which lost 0 bases and 0 bases, there was a span of 10 bases. The CDR3 has 15 amino acids.

The J gene is TRBJ2-3, the V gene TRBV6-5, with a possible D match to TRBD2 (6 bases). CDR3 length equals 13 residues. Germline assignment: CDR1 MNHEY and CDR2 SVGAGI. The CDR3 coding sequence is TGTGCGACGGGGCGGGACCGCACAGATACGCAGTATTTT. Amino acids: CATGRDRTDTQYF.

The chain is built from TRBV28 and TRBJ1-4; the D is unclear. The CDR3 loop spans 15 amino acids. CDR1 and CDR2 from the germline V gene are MDHEN and SYDVKM. The V end lost 8 bases, the J end lost 0 bases, and 13 bases lay between the germline ends. The CDR3 DNA is TGTGCCAGCCTCGGAGGTGGCGCAACTAATGAAAAACTGTTTTTT. Its translation: CASLGGGATNEKLFF.

The chain uses TRBV27 and TRBJ2-3, with 9 bases aligning to TRBD2. With V trimmed by 11 bases and J by 2 bases, 14 bases remained unmatched. This CDR3 spans 16 amino acids. In germline, CDR1 is MNHEY, CDR2 SMNVEV (reference sequence). This CDR3 is CARKLTSGSHTDTQYF. CDR3 in DNA: TGTGCCCGAAAACTCACTAGCGGGTCCCACACAGATACGCAGTATTTT.

The CDR3 region is CASSIRGQAYNEQFF. The CDR3 DNA follows: TGTGCCAGTAGTATACGCGGACAGGCCTACAATGAGCAGTTCTTC. The J gene is TRBJ2-1, the V gene TRBV19, with 7 nucleotides matching TRBD1. V dropped 2 bases and J dropped 2; count of bases not matched to a gene: 3. The CDR3 contains 15 residues. Germline V lookup: CDR1 LNHDA, CDR2 SQIVND (reference sequence). Using reference TRBV19 and TRBJ2-1 for the parts outside the CDR3, the full variable domain is DGGITQSPKYLFRKEGQNVTLSCEQNLNHDAMYWYRQDPGQGLRLIYYSQIVNDFQKGDIAEGYSVSREKKESFPLTVTSAQKNPTAFYLCASSIRGQAYNEQFFGPGTRLTVL.

This clone was picked up one time. The rearrangement links TRBV7-2 to TRBJ2-3, with 7 positions matching TRBD2. V dropped 5 bases and J dropped 5; count of bases not matched to a gene: 13. The CDR3 is 16 residues long. Germline assignment: CDR1 SGHTA and CDR2 FQGNSA. The CDR3 loop reads CASSPLAGEEGDTQYF. The CDR3 nucleotides are TGTGCCAGCAGCCCCTTGGCGGGAGAGGAGGGAGATACGCAGTATTTT. The variable domain in full, completed from reference TRBV7-2 and TRBJ2-3, reads GAGVSQSPSNKVTEKGKDVELRCDPISGHTALYWYRQSLGQGLEFLIYFQGNSAPDKSGLPSDRFSAERTGGSVSTLTIQRTQQEDSAVYLCASSPLAGEEGDTQYFGPGTRLTVL.

This clone was observed a single time. This chain links TRBV4-1 with TRBJ2-3, with D possibly matching TRBD2 (6 bases). Per germline, CDR1 MGHRA and CDR2 YSYEKL. The CDR3 is 15 residues long. The V end was cut by 1 base, the J end by 6 bases, with 14 bases between. The CDR3 DNA reads TGCGCCAGCAGCCAAGGCCTCGGGAGCAGGGATACGCAGTATTTT. Protein: CASSQGLGSRDTQYF.

Notes on this clone: In the same sample, other DNA sequences code for this CDR3. The chain links TRBV18 to TRBJ2-7, with 9 nucleotides matching TRBD1. The germline CDR1 and CDR2 sequences are KGHSH and LQKENI. Trimming cost V 6 bases and J 4 bases; bases outside gene matches: 7. This CDR3 region has 14 residues. The CDR3 here is CASSPGTGPYEQYF. CDR3 DNA: TGTGCCAGCTCCCCCGGGACAGGGCCTTACGAGCAGTACTTC.

This rearrangement joins TRBV28 to TRBJ2-1, with TRBD2 matching over 11 bases. This CDR3 contains 15 residues. J was trimmed by 8 bases and V by 6 bases; bases with no gene match: 9. Germline V gene data show CDR1 as MDHEN and CDR2 as SYDVKM. CDR3 coding DNA: TGTGCCAGCAGCCTTATCGTAGCGGGAGGGGATGAGCAGTTCTTC. Protein: CASSLIVAGGDEQFF.

The chain recombines TRBV5-1 with TRBJ2-3; the match to TRBD2 covers 7 bases. The ends lost 9 bases at V and 2 bases at J; junction bases unmatched: 6. Germline V gives CDR1 SGHRS, CDR2 YFSETQ. The length of the CDR3 is 13 residues. CDR3 sequence: CATRSGDTDTQYF. The CDR3 DNA reads TGCGCCACCCGAAGCGGGGACACAGATACGCAGTATTTT. Full variable domain (remainder filled in from reference TRBV5-1 and TRBJ2-3): KAGVTQTPRYLIKTRGQQVTLSCSPISGHRSVSWYQQTPGQGLQFLFEYFSETQRNKGNFPGRFSGRQFSNSRSEMNVSTLELGDSALYLCATRSGDTDTQYFGPGTRLTVL.

The V gene is TRBV4-3, the J gene TRBJ2-3; 8 bases align to TRBD1. CDR1 is LGHNA, CDR2 YSLEER, per germline. This CDR3 spans 16 amino acids. With V trimmed by 0 bases and J by 4 bases, 6 bases remained unmatched. The CDR3 loop is CASSQEWTGLADTQYF. In DNA, the CDR3 is TGCGCCAGCAGCCAAGAGTGGACAGGGTTAGCAGATACGCAGTATTTT.

V is TRBV2 and J is TRBJ2-4; possible D gene TRBD1, 6 bases. The V gene lost 3 bases and the J gene lost 4 bases, with 7 bases spanning the gap. The germline gives CDR1 SNHLY, CDR2 FYNNEI. The CDR3 spans 13 residues. The CDR3 DNA reads TGTGCCAGCAGTGACGGACAGAAAAACATTCAGTACTTC. This codes for CASSDGQKNIQYF.

V gene TRBV19 combines with J gene TRBJ2-3, with D possibly TRBD2 on 5 matching bases. In germline, CDR1 is LNHDA, CDR2 SQIVND (reference sequence). With 6 bases removed from V and 2 bases from J, the gap between germline ends came to 18 bases. This CDR3 is built from 16 residues. CDR3 amino acids: CASSSRGSTATDTQYF. CDR3 nucleotide sequence: TGTGCCAGTAGCAGTCGGGGTAGCACAGCCACAGATACGCAGTATTTT.

The J gene is TRBJ1-6, the V gene TRBV27, with D perhaps matching TRBD1 (6 bases). The germline V gene encodes CDR1 MNHEY and CDR2 SMNVEV (reference sequence). The CDR3 is 13 amino acids. V was clipped by 6 bases and J by 7 bases, with 10 bases between them. CDR3 DNA sequence: TGTGCCAGCAGAACAGGGACGAATTCACCCCTCCACTTT. Translation gives CASRTGTNSPLHF.

This clone was picked up a small number of times. The chain carries TRBV9 and TRBJ1-1, with a tentative D call TRBD1 (5 bases). The CDR3 is 15 amino acids. Trimming stripped 0 bases from V and 5 bases from J, with 14 bases between. CDR1 is SGDLS and CDR2 is YYNGEE in the germline V gene. The CDR3 loop is CASSVGGGGKTEAFF. CDR3 nucleotide sequence: TGTGCCAGCAGCGTAGGCGGGGGGGGTAAGACTGAAGCTTTCTTT.

The chain employs TRBV4-3 and TRBJ1-3; D gene unclear. There are 17 residues in the CDR3. V lost 0 bases, J lost 0 bases, and 12 bases lay in between. The V gene's germline CDR1 is LGHNA and CDR2 YSLEER. The CDR3 is CASSQDLALLSGNTIYF. The CDR3 region has the DNA TGCGCCAGCAGCCAAGATCTAGCACTGCTCTCTGGAAACACCATATATTTT.

The chain recombines TRBV4-3 with TRBJ2-5, with 9 positions matching TRBD1. The J call may be mistaken, given a closer DNA end match to TRBJ2-7. There are 15 residues in the CDR3. Germline CDR1 and CDR2: LGHNA and YSLEER. The CDR3 here is CASSQWTGASYEQYF. CDR3 bases: TGCGCCAGCAGCCAGTGGACAGGGGCGAGCTACGAGCAGTACTTC.

The chain carries TRBV7-8 and TRBJ1-1; D is uncertain. V shed 5 bases and J shed 3 bases, with 10 bases lying between them. Germline-derived CDR1 and CDR2 are SGHVS and FQNEAQ. The CDR3 runs 13 residues. Written as DNA, the CDR3 is TGTGCCAGCAGCCGTGTACTTTACACTGAAGCTTTCTTT. Translating it yields CASSRVLYTEAFF.